These 17 T cell receptor beta chains share one sample of origin, sequenced in a study of T cell responses to AZD1222 COVID-19 vaccine. TCRdb keeps only in-frame clones here, not all; method: immunoSEQ multiplex PCR. The table records 95,000 to 100,000 clones, around nine tenths of them present only once. Sequencing was performed on peripheral blood, taken on day 0 of AZD1222 vaccination. These TCRs come from an adult in good health.

The V gene is TRBV2, the J gene TRBJ2-6, with D possibly TRBD2 on 5 matching bases. The CDR3 is 15 residues long. Looked up from germline, CDR1 is SNHLY and CDR2 is FYNNEI. The germline V and J ends were trimmed by 6 bases and 2 bases, with 11 bases remaining between them. The CDR3: CASRSGIPGANVLTF. In DNA form, the CDR3 reads TGTGCCAGCAGGTCCGGGATCCCTGGGGCCAACGTCCTGACTTTC.

V is TRBV7-8 and J is TRBJ2-7, with no clear D. Germline-derived CDR1 and CDR2 are SGHVS and FQNEAQ. The CDR3 loop spans 13 amino acids. Trimming removed 4 bases at V and 3 bases at J, with 10 bases between. CDR3 in amino acids: CASSSDGNYEQYF. CDR3 nucleotides: TGTGCCAGCAGCTCGGACGGTAACTACGAGCAGTACTTC.

This rearrangement joins TRBV10-3 to TRBJ1-5; D unresolved. The CDR3 has 15 amino acids. V was pared by 2 bases and J by 3 bases, with 11 bases between. In germline, CDR1 is ENHRY, CDR2 SYGVKD. Written as DNA, the CDR3 is TGTGCCATCAGTGAGGTCCGATCAGACAATCAGCCCCAGCATTTT. Translating it yields CAISEVRSDNQPQHF.

The chain combines TRBV5-1 with TRBJ2-3, with 13 positions matching TRBD2. The V segment lost 2 bases and the J segment 1 base; nucleotides outside the gene matches: 4. This CDR3 region has 17 residues. The germline gives CDR1 SGHRS, CDR2 YFSETQ. The CDR3 DNA is TGCGCCAGCAGCTTATATGGACTAGCGGGGGGCACAGATACGCAGTATTTT. Translated, it gives CASSLYGLAGGTDTQYF.

The J gene is TRBJ2-3, the V gene TRBV5-5; D is possibly TRBD1 (6 bases). V shed 3 bases and J shed 5 bases, with 13 bases lying between them. Germline V gene sequence: CDR1 SGHKS, CDR2 YYEKEE (reference sequence). The CDR3 is made up of 14 amino acids. CDR3 sequence: CASSYRGNQDTQYF. The CDR3 DNA follows: TGTGCCAGCAGCTATAGGGGGAACCAAGATACGCAGTATTTT.

This chain links TRBV3-1 (or the pseudogene TRBV3-2) with TRBJ2-1; D is possibly TRBD1 or TRBD2 (5 bases each). From germline, CDR1 is LGHDT and CDR2 YNNKEL (reference sequence). V was trimmed by 4 bases and J by 2 bases, leaving 15 bases between them. This CDR3 has 16 residues. CDR3 residues: CASSPQRGVTYNEQFF. In DNA form, the CDR3 reads TGTGCCAGCAGCCCGCAAAGAGGGGTTACCTACAATGAGCAGTTCTTC.

This chain joins TRBV27 and TRBJ2-1; tentative D call: TRBD2 (6 bases). This CDR3 has 16 residues. Trimming removed 2 bases at V and 2 bases at J, with 13 bases between. Germline loops: CDR1 MNHEY, CDR2 SMNVEV (reference sequence). The CDR3 spells CASSLSGYRAYNEQFF. The CDR3 DNA follows: TGTGCCAGCAGTTTAAGCGGGTATAGAGCCTACAATGAGCAGTTCTTC.

This clone appeared a few times. The rearrangement joins TRBV28 to TRBJ1-5; D not resolved. V was trimmed by 4 bases and J by 6 bases, leaving 10 bases between them. In germline, CDR1 is MDHEN, CDR2 SYDVKM. The CDR3 runs to 13 residues. CDR3 loop: CASSSPGSQPQHF. The CDR3, as DNA: TGTGCCAGCAGTTCCCCGGGCAGTCAGCCCCAGCATTTT.

V gene TRBV7-9 combines with J gene TRBJ1-1; 9 nucleotides agree with TRBD1. CDR1 is SEHNR, CDR2 FQNEAQ, per germline (reference sequence). V gave up 5 bases and J gave up 3 bases; unmatched junction bases: 10. This CDR3 has 16 amino acids. The CDR3: CASSPPDRGDDTEAFF. CDR3 coding DNA: TGTGCCAGCAGCCCCCCCGACAGGGGGGATGACACTGAAGCTTTCTTT.

The V call is TRBV4-1, the J call TRBJ2-2; possibly TRBD1 for D (5 bases). CDR3 length: 17 residues. V was pared by 0 bases and J by 0 bases, with 11 bases between. Germline V lookup: CDR1 MGHRA, CDR2 YSYEKL. The CDR3 DNA reads TGCGCCAGCAGCCAAGATCAGGGCGGAGCGAACACCGGGGAGCTGTTTTTT. Translating gives CASSQDQGGANTGELFF.

The chain has TRBV19 and TRBJ1-1; possibly TRBD1 for D (5 bases). The V and J ends lost 6 bases and 0 bases respectively, with 17 bases between them. The CDR3 sequence is 16 residues long. CDR1 is LNHDA, CDR2 SQIVND, per germline (reference sequence). CDR3 nucleotides: TGTGCCAGTAGATCCCGTCGGTCAGGGATGAACACTGAAGCTTTCTTT. It specifies CASRSRRSGMNTEAFF.

This sequence joins TRBV19 and TRBJ2-1, with 11 positions matching TRBD2. Germline lookup yields CDR1 LNHDA and CDR2 SQIVND (reference sequence). V lost 3 bases and J lost 6; bases outside the gene matches: 4. The CDR3 is 15 residues long. CDR3 DNA sequence: TGTGCCAGTAGTATTTATAGCGGGGGGGCCAATGAGCAGTTCTTC. Translating gives CASSIYSGGANEQFF.

This clone occurred a few times. The chain joins TRBV28 to TRBJ2-6; no clear D gene. Germline loops: CDR1 MDHEN, CDR2 SYDVKM. The CDR3 is 15 amino acids. Trimming left V 8 bases short and J 2 bases short, with 13 bases between. DNA of the CDR3: TGTGCCAGCGCTCGCCCAAGGGCTGGGGCCAACGTCCTGACTTTC. It translates to CASARPRAGANVLTF.

The chain carries TRBV7-2 and TRBJ1-5, with unresolved D. Germline CDR1 SGHTA, CDR2 FQGNSA. The CDR3 runs to 13 residues. The V end lost 0 bases, the J end lost 5 bases, and 5 bases lay between the germline ends. DNA for the CDR3: TGTGCCAGCAGCTTAGCGATGCATCAGCCCCAGCATTTT. Encoded protein: CASSLAMHQPQHF.

This clone was picked up one time. J is TRBJ1-5 and V is TRBV6-5; D gene uncertain. The CDR3 consists of 13 residues. Trimming took off 2 bases at V and 8 bases at J, with 10 bases between the two ends. Per germline, CDR1 MNHEY and CDR2 SVGAGI. In DNA, the CDR3 is TGTGCCAGCAGTTACGGAGGGAAAGAGCCCCAGCATTTT. Translated: CASSYGGKEPQHF.

V usage is TRBV25-1 and J usage is TRBJ2-5; 9 bases are shared with TRBD2. CDR1 and CDR2 (germline): MGHDK, SYGVNS. This CDR3 has 15 residues. The CDR3: CPPPGRGGGQETQYF. The CDR3 DNA reads as TGTCCCCCCCCGGGGCGGGGGGGAGGCCAAGAGACCCAGTACTTC.

The J gene is TRBJ2-7, the V gene TRBV28, with D perhaps given as TRBD1 or TRBD2 (5 bases each). The CDR3 is 13 residues long. With 3 bases removed from V and 5 bases from J, the gap between germline ends came to 11 bases. Germline CDR1 MDHEN, CDR2 SYDVKM. CDR3 nucleotide sequence: TGTGCCAGCAGTTTCGGGACGATTAACGAGCAGTACTTC. This encodes CASSFGTINEQYF.